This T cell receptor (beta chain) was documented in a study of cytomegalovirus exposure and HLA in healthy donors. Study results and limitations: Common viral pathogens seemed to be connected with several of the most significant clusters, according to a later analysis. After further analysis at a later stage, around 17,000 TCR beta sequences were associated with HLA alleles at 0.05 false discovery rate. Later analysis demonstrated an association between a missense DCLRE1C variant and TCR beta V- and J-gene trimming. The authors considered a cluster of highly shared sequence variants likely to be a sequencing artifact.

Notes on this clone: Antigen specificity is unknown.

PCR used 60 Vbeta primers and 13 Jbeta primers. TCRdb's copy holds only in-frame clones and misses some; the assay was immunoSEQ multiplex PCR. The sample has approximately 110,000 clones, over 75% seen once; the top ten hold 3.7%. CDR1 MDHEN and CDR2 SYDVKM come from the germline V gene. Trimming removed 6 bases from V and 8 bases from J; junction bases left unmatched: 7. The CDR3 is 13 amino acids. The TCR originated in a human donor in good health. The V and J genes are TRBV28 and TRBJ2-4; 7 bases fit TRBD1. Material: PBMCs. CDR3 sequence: CASSPYRGDIQYF. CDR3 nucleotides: TGTGCCAGCAGCCCATACAGGGGTGACATTCAGTACTTC.